This TCR beta chain was recorded in a study of blood T cell repertoires in COVID-19. Libraries were prepared by immunoSEQ multiplex PCR; TCRdb keeps only in-frame clonotypes and omits some of them. The sample holds 310,000 or so clones, roughly 90% seen once. Trimming removed 3 bases from V and 1 base from J, with 10 bases in between. The CDR3 spans 14 residues. CDR1 SGDLS and CDR2 YYNGEE come from the germline V gene. Sequenced sample: peripheral blood. The clonotype comes from a man in his late teens or twenties who had recovered from COVID-19. V gene TRBV9 combines with J gene TRBJ2-5; D is perhaps TRBD2 (6 bases). In nucleotides, the CDR3 is TGTGCCAGCAGCGCGGCCGGGGGCCAAGAGACCCAGTACTTC. It codes for CASSAAGGQETQYF.